This TCR beta chain was retrieved from a study of neurological immune-mediated disorders. MiXCR, applied by TCRdb to the 5' RACE reads, yields one record per CDR3 protein. The sample has 65,000 to 70,000 distinct CDR3 sequences; 3.5% to 5% are singletons. This clonotype has a count of ten or more. Germline CDR1 DFQATT, CDR2 SNEGSKA (reference sequence). This CDR3 is built from 12 residues. The V gene lost 7 bases and the J gene lost 4 bases, with 12 bases spanning the gap. Unsorted libraries used 2 million PBMCs kept at -80 degrees C. The V and J genes are TRBV20-1 and TRBJ2-3; a weak D match, TRBD1 (5 bases). Input material: PBMCs. The sequence came from a young man with multiple sclerosis. CDR3 sequence: CSVAGIADTQYF. CDR3 nucleotides: TGCAGTGTGGCAGGGATCGCAGATACGCAGTATTTT.